This TCR beta chain was sequenced for a study of blood T cell repertoires in COVID-19. Study-level information: Samples came from the United States, Italy and Spain, spanning acute and convalescent COVID-19. T cells, B-cell-depleted T cells, or PBMCs provided the cDNA or gDNA that served as material.

Some clones are missing from TCRdb's copy, which holds only in-frame ones; the method was immunoSEQ multiplex PCR. The data show hundreds of thousands of clones, about 90% seen once. Participants, about 18 to 95 years old, spanned around 25 US areas. Cohorts were based on clinical histories the participants reported. CDR1 LGHDT and CDR2 YNNKEL come from the germline V gene (reference sequence). V shed 1 base and J 4 bases; nucleotides not matched to a gene: 11. This CDR3 comprises 19 residues. This clone has a single count. The V gene is TRBV3-1 (or the pseudogene TRBV3-2), the J gene TRBJ2-1; TRBD2 matches 12 bases. Sequenced: PBMCs or T cells enriched from blood (not recorded which). The TCR comes from a woman aged 18 to 35 with acute COVID-19. This CDR3 is CASSQVYPSGRADYNEQFF. CDR3 sequence (DNA): TGTGCCAGCAGCCAAGTTTATCCTAGCGGGAGGGCCGATTACAATGAGCAGTTCTTC.